This is a list of T cell receptor beta chains from one sample in a study of cytomegalovirus exposure and HLA in healthy donors. Some clones are missing from TCRdb's copy, which holds only in-frame ones; the method was immunoSEQ multiplex PCR. The sample has about 140,000 clones; approximately 60% are singletons. Material for sequencing was PBMCs. The receptor set was obtained from a middle-aged woman in good health and CMV-seronegative. Both conserved end residues are part of each CDR3. The order of the fields is CDR3 DNA, CDR3 protein, D gene, clone size, V gene, J gene. D genes are given only for firm matches. The size of a clone is reported for some rows only, either as once, few or many, or as a class for expanded clones.

CDR3nt: TGTGCCAGCAGCTTAATAGGCGGGGGGGAAGAGACCCAGTACTTC
CDR3aa: CASSLIGGGEETQYF
d_gene: TRBD2
abundance: -
v_gene: TRBV7-9
j_gene: TRBJ2-5

CDR3nt: TGTGCCAGCAGCCAGGGAAACTCTGGAAACACCATATATTTT
CDR3aa: CASSQGNSGNTIYF
d_gene: -
abundance: -
v_gene: TRBV28
j_gene: TRBJ1-3

CDR3nt: TGCGCCAGCAGACCGACTAGCGGGGGCGGCAACACCGGGGAGCTGTTTTTT
CDR3aa: CASRPTSGGGNTGELFF
d_gene: TRBD2
abundance: -
v_gene: TRBV5-1
j_gene: TRBJ2-2

CDR3nt: TGTGCCAGCAGCTTAGGCAGGGCCCAGGGGACCATATATTTT
CDR3aa: CASSLGRAQGTIYF
d_gene: -
abundance: -
v_gene: TRBV7-2
j_gene: TRBJ1-3

CDR3nt: TGCGCCAGCAGCATACAACCCTCTGGGGCCAACGTCCTGACTTTC
CDR3aa: CASSIQPSGANVLTF
d_gene: -
abundance: few
v_gene: TRBV5-1
j_gene: TRBJ2-6

CDR3nt: TGTGCCAGCAGTAATCAGGGCTATGGCTACACCTTC
CDR3aa: CASSNQGYGYTF
d_gene: -
abundance: -
v_gene: TRBV6-1
j_gene: TRBJ1-2

CDR3nt: TGCAGCGTTTCTGGACAGGGTGTCCGGACTGAAGCTTTCTTT
CDR3aa: CSVSGQGVRTEAFF
d_gene: TRBD1
abundance: -
v_gene: TRBV29-1
j_gene: TRBJ1-1

CDR3nt: TGTGCCAGTAGTCTGGGACATCCGAACACTGAAGCTTTCTTT
CDR3aa: CASSLGHPNTEAFF
d_gene: -
abundance: once
v_gene: TRBV19
j_gene: TRBJ1-1

CDR3nt: TGCGCCAGCAGCCCGTCGCCATCCGAACGGGAGCAGTACTTC
CDR3aa: CASSPSPSEREQYF
d_gene: -
abundance: few
v_gene: TRBV5-1
j_gene: TRBJ2-7

CDR3nt: TGTGCCAGCAGTTACTCGAAGGGGTCCGGTTCACCCCTCCACTTT
CDR3aa: CASSYSKGSGSPLHF
d_gene: -
abundance: -
v_gene: TRBV6-5
j_gene: TRBJ1-6

CDR3nt: TGTGCCAGCAGTGGAAGTCTAGGAGAGTACAATGAGCAGTTCTTC
CDR3aa: CASSGSLGEYNEQFF
d_gene: -
abundance: -
v_gene: TRBV2
j_gene: TRBJ2-1

CDR3nt: TGTGCCTGGAGTGTACGGTCCTCTGGGGCCAACGTCCTGACTTTC
CDR3aa: CAWSVRSSGANVLTF
d_gene: -
abundance: -
v_gene: TRBV30
j_gene: TRBJ2-6

CDR3nt: TGTGCCAGCAGCCCAAATCGGGATGGCTACACCTTC
CDR3aa: CASSPNRDGYTF
d_gene: -
abundance: -
v_gene: TRBV11-2
j_gene: TRBJ1-2

CDR3nt: TGTGCCAGCAGTTTGAGGTGGCTAGCGGGGGAGTACAATGAGCAGTTCTTC
CDR3aa: CASSLRWLAGEYNEQFF
d_gene: TRBD2
abundance: -
v_gene: TRBV27
j_gene: TRBJ2-1

CDR3nt: TGTGCCAGCAGTTCACAGGGGTTCAATGAGCAGTTCTTC
CDR3aa: CASSSQGFNEQFF
d_gene: TRBD1
abundance: -
v_gene: TRBV6-1
j_gene: TRBJ2-1

CDR3nt: TGTGCCAGCAGCTTTGGGACAGGGAGAAGTACTGAAGCTTTCTTT
CDR3aa: CASSFGTGRSTEAFF
d_gene: TRBD1
abundance: -
v_gene: TRBV11-2
j_gene: TRBJ1-1

CDR3nt: TGCGCCAGCAGTTCCGGGACTAGAGAAGAGACCCAGTACTTC
CDR3aa: CASSSGTREETQYF
d_gene: TRBD2
abundance: -
v_gene: TRBV5-1
j_gene: TRBJ2-5

CDR3nt: TGTGCCAGCAGCTTAATGGGCTATGGCGAGCAGTACTTC
CDR3aa: CASSLMGYGEQYF
d_gene: -
abundance: few
v_gene: TRBV11-2
j_gene: TRBJ2-7

CDR3nt: TGTGCCAGCAGGCCGATGGCGGCCATCACTGAAGCTTTCTTT
CDR3aa: CASRPMAAITEAFF
d_gene: -
abundance: -
v_gene: TRBV27
j_gene: TRBJ1-1

CDR3nt: TGTGCCAGCAGCCCCGGGACTAGCGGACACACAGATACGCAGTATTTT
CDR3aa: CASSPGTSGHTDTQYF
d_gene: TRBD2
abundance: -
v_gene: TRBV10-3
j_gene: TRBJ2-3

CDR3nt: TGTGCCAGTATCCCCTCTCGACTAGCGGGGGACACCGGGGAGCTGTTTTTT
CDR3aa: CASIPSRLAGDTGELFF
d_gene: TRBD2
abundance: -
v_gene: TRBV19
j_gene: TRBJ2-2

CDR3nt: TGTGCCAGCAGCCAGTTGTTGTCGAGGAGGAATGAGCAGTTCTTC
CDR3aa: CASSQLLSRRNEQFF
d_gene: -
abundance: once
v_gene: TRBV14
j_gene: TRBJ2-1

CDR3nt: TGCGCCAGCAGACCAGGGGCCACTAACTATGGCTACACCTTC
CDR3aa: CASRPGATNYGYTF
d_gene: -
abundance: -
v_gene: TRBV5-1
j_gene: TRBJ1-2

CDR3nt: TGTGCCTTACCTAGCGGGGGGGCAGGCACCGGGGAGCTGTTTTTT
CDR3aa: CALPSGGAGTGELFF
d_gene: TRBD2
abundance: -
v_gene: TRBV6-1
j_gene: TRBJ2-2

CDR3nt: TGTGCCAGCAGCCCGGGGACAGGGGAATGGTATGGCTACACCTTC
CDR3aa: CASSPGTGEWYGYTF
d_gene: TRBD1
abundance: -
v_gene: TRBV7-8
j_gene: TRBJ1-2

CDR3nt: TGTGCCAGCAGCTCAGGGGGTACCCCTTTAAGTGAGCAGTTCTTC
CDR3aa: CASSSGGTPLSEQFF
d_gene: TRBD1
abundance: few
v_gene: TRBV7-3
j_gene: TRBJ2-1

CDR3nt: TGTGCCAGCAGCGAAGGCAGGTCCTACGAGCAGTACTTC
CDR3aa: CASSEGRSYEQYF
d_gene: -
abundance: -
v_gene: TRBV27
j_gene: TRBJ2-7

CDR3nt: TGTGCCAGTAGTCCGGCGTGGGGGGACGCTGAAGCTTTCTTT
CDR3aa: CASSPAWGDAEAFF
d_gene: -
abundance: -
v_gene: TRBV19
j_gene: TRBJ1-1

CDR3nt: TGTGCCAGCAGCTCACCACGGGAGAGGAATGAGCAGTTCTTC
CDR3aa: CASSSPRERNEQFF
d_gene: -
abundance: few
v_gene: TRBV7-2
j_gene: TRBJ2-1

CDR3nt: TGTGCCAGCAGCTTACCGGAGATGCTCTATGGCTACACCTTC
CDR3aa: CASSLPEMLYGYTF
d_gene: -
abundance: -
v_gene: TRBV7-2
j_gene: TRBJ1-2

CDR3nt: TGTGCCAGCATAGGCTCGATAGGACACCCTAACTATGGCTACACCTTC
CDR3aa: CASIGSIGHPNYGYTF
d_gene: -
abundance: -
v_gene: TRBV28
j_gene: TRBJ1-2

CDR3nt: TGTGCCAGCAGCCGAGGGGGTACGACTGAAGCTTTCTTT
CDR3aa: CASSRGGTTEAFF
d_gene: -
abundance: -
v_gene: TRBV5-4
j_gene: TRBJ1-1

CDR3nt: TGTGCCTATAGCGGGGGGGCAGGGGAGACCCAGTACTTC
CDR3aa: CAYSGGAGETQYF
d_gene: TRBD2
abundance: -
v_gene: TRBV30
j_gene: TRBJ2-5

CDR3nt: TGTGCCAGCAGCCCCACAGGGGTCGGTATCACTGAAGCTTTCTTT
CDR3aa: CASSPTGVGITEAFF
d_gene: TRBD1
abundance: -
v_gene: TRBV7-9
j_gene: TRBJ1-1

CDR3nt: TGTGCCAGCAGCGCTGAGGGCGGGCGGCCCTCCTACGAGCAGTACTTC
CDR3aa: CASSAEGGRPSYEQYF
d_gene: -
abundance: once
v_gene: TRBV9
j_gene: TRBJ2-7

CDR3nt: TGTGCCAGCAGCTTAGTGGGGTACAGGGAAACTAATGAAAAACTGTTTTTT
CDR3aa: CASSLVGYRETNEKLFF
d_gene: -
abundance: -
v_gene: TRBV7-6
j_gene: TRBJ1-4